Shown below are 17 T cell receptor beta chains from a single sample sequenced in a study of T-cell reconstitution after alpha-beta-depleted transplantation in children. The TCRbeta library was prepared with unique molecular identifiers. One entry per CDR3 protein results from TCRdb running MiXCR on the PCR reads. The table lists some 830,000 distinct CDR3 sequences, approximately 15% of them singletons. The sequenced sample was PBMCs, mostly from graft donor cells, obtained 360 days after TCRalphabeta/CD19-depleted stem cell transplant. These receptors were collected from a male patient between 10 and 17 years old who had a stem cell transplant for acute lymphoblastic leukemia, so the T cells may come from the graft donor.

In this sample, this clonotype turned up many times. The CDR3 sequence: CASSLVPGTDNSPLHF. CDR3 in DNA: TGCGCCAGCAGCTTGGTCCCCGGGACTGATAATTCACCCCTCCACTTT. This chain joins TRBV5-1 and TRBJ1-6, with a weak D call TRBD1 (5 bases). Germline CDR1 and CDR2: SGHRS and YFSETQ. V lost 0 bases to trimming and J lost 5 bases, with 12 bases between them. This CDR3 spans 16 amino acids. The whole variable domain, remainder taken from reference TRBV5-1 and TRBJ1-6, is KAGVTQTPRYLIKTRGQQVTLSCSPISGHRSVSWYQQTPGQGLQFLFEYFSETQRNKGNFPGRFSGRQFSNSRSEMNVSTLELGDSALYLCASSLVPGTDNSPLHFGNGTRLTVT.

This clonotype occurred a few times. The J gene is TRBJ2-7, the V gene TRBV27; D unresolved. Germline CDR1 is MNHEY and CDR2 is SMNVEV (reference sequence). The CDR3 is 14 residues long. Trimming cost V 3 bases and J 1 base, with 10 bases left between them. The CDR3 DNA follows: TGTGCCAGCAGTTTCCGTGGAGAGTCCTACGAGCAGTACTTC. This translates into CASSFRGESYEQYF.

This clonotype was counted a few times. The genes are TRBV4-1 and TRBJ1-2; tentative D call: TRBD1 (5 bases). The CDR3 is 13 residues long. CDR1 is MGHRA and CDR2 is YSYEKL in the germline V gene. V dropped 2 bases and J dropped 7 bases, with 11 bases sitting between them. In nucleotides, the CDR3 is TGCGCCAGCAGCCAATTCGGGGGGAGTGGCTACACCTTC. Translation gives CASSQFGGSGYTF.

This clonotype showed up just a few times. The chain uses TRBV5-1 and TRBJ2-1; 10 bases are a match to TRBD2. In germline, CDR1 is SGHRS, CDR2 YFSETQ. The CDR3 is made up of 16 amino acids. Germline trimming cut 3 bases from V and 3 bases from J; bases unmatched to any gene: 6. The CDR3 spells CASSWTSGNLYNEQFF. The CDR3 DNA reads TGCGCCAGCAGCTGGACTAGCGGAAACCTCTACAATGAGCAGTTCTTC.

This clonotype has a count of ten or more. The gene calls are TRBV4-1 and TRBJ2-1; D is uncertain. The CDR3 is made up of 13 amino acids. Germline V gives CDR1 MGHRA, CDR2 YSYEKL. The ends were cut back, 0 bases at V and 7 bases at J, with 7 bases in the middle. DNA for the CDR3: TGCGCCAGCAGCCAAGAGGAAGGGAATGAGCAGTTCTTC. This gives the protein CASSQEEGNEQFF.

In this sample, this clonotype turned up many times. The V call is TRBV12-3 or TRBV12-4, the J call TRBJ1-2, with D unclear. Trimming took off 3 bases at V and 6 bases at J, with 8 bases between the two ends. The CDR3 is 12 residues long. For the CDR3, the DNA is TGTGCCAGCAGTTTTTACGTGAATGGCTACACCTTC. Its translation is CASSFYVNGYTF.

The genes are TRBV12-3 or TRBV12-4 and TRBJ2-7; D possibly corresponds to TRBD2 (6 bases). The V and J ends lost 4 bases and 6 bases respectively, with 10 bases between them. CDR3 length: 12 amino acids. The CDR3 sequence: CASSSGTPEQYF. CDR3 DNA sequence: TGTGCCAGCAGTTCGGGGACTCCCGAGCAGTACTTC.

The chain combines TRBV5-6 with TRBJ1-2, with a tentative D call TRBD1 (5 bases). Trimming shortened V by 7 bases and J by 7 bases, and 17 bases separated the two germline ends. The CDR3 has 13 amino acids. Germline CDR1 is SGHDT and CDR2 is YYEEEE. The CDR3 protein is CASANRNRGGYTF. The CDR3 coding sequence is TGTGCCAGCGCCAACAGGAACCGGGGTGGCTACACCTTC. Drawing the rest from reference TRBV5-6 and TRBJ1-2, the complete variable domain is DAGVTQSPTHLIKTRGQQVTLRCSPKSGHDTVSWYQQALGQGPQFIFQYYEEEERQRGNFPDRFSGHQFPNYSSELNVNALLLGDSALYLCASANRNRGGYTFGSGTRLTVV.

The rearrangement uses TRBV12-3 or TRBV12-4 and TRBJ2-1, with D perhaps assigned TRBD1 or TRBD2 (5 bases each). This CDR3 has 17 residues. V dropped 5 bases and J dropped 9 bases, with 26 bases sitting between them. The CDR3 is CASSGLWVSQGTGEQFF. The CDR3 DNA reads as TGTGCCAGCAGTGGCTTATGGGTCTCTCAAGGGACGGGTGAGCAGTTCTTC.

The chain carries TRBV5-1 and TRBJ2-1, with no clear D. Germline CDR1 SGHRS, CDR2 YFSETQ. The CDR3 loop spans 12 amino acids. Trimming left V 2 bases short and J 9 bases short, with 9 bases between. For the CDR3, the DNA is TGCGCCAGCAGCTTTTCGCTGGGTGAGCAGTTCTTC. It is translated as CASSFSLGEQFF.

V gene TRBV7-8 combines with J gene TRBJ2-1; 11 nucleotides match TRBD2. CDR3 size: 17 residues. V was pared by 5 bases and J by 7 bases, with 13 bases of the junction left unmatched. Germline V gives CDR1 SGHVS, CDR2 FQNEAQ. The CDR3 region is CASSLWVAGGPRNEQFF. Written as DNA, the CDR3 is TGTGCCAGCAGCCTCTGGGTAGCGGGAGGGCCAAGGAATGAGCAGTTCTTC.

The sample holds a few counts of this clonotype. V usage is TRBV5-1 and J usage is TRBJ1-1; 10 bases line up with TRBD1. This CDR3 is built from 14 residues. J gave up 5 bases and V 3 bases, and 4 bases lay outside the gene matches. The germline gives CDR1 SGHRS, CDR2 YFSETQ. The CDR3 loop reads CASSWTGGRTEAFF. CDR3 sequence (DNA): TGCGCCAGCAGCTGGACAGGGGGGCGGACTGAAGCTTTCTTT.

The chain uses TRBV19 and TRBJ2-5, with 10 bases aligning to TRBD2. With V trimmed by 4 bases and J by 4 bases, 12 bases remained unmatched. Germline V CDR1 and CDR2: LNHDA, SQIVND (reference sequence). The CDR3 extends over 17 amino acids. The CDR3 here is CASSTMAGVAGGETQYF. CDR3 nucleotide sequence: TGTGCCAGTAGTACAATGGCGGGAGTAGCGGGAGGAGAGACCCAGTACTTC.

This clonotype turned up a few times. The chain recombines TRBV5-1 with TRBJ2-2, with D hard to call. Germline CDR1 and CDR2: SGHRS and YFSETQ. This CDR3 comprises 17 residues. Trimming removed 0 bases at V and 1 base at J, with 13 bases between. The CDR3 here is CASSLAKIAGNTGELFF. In DNA, the CDR3 is TGCGCCAGCAGCTTGGCCAAGATAGCTGGGAACACCGGGGAGCTGTTTTTT.

The table lists this clonotype with a few counts. V usage is TRBV20-1 and J usage is TRBJ2-7, with 11 positions matching TRBD2. This CDR3 has 15 residues. The V gene end was trimmed by 6 bases and the J gene end by 6 bases; junction bases not matched to a gene: 13. Looked up from germline, CDR1 is DFQATT and CDR2 is SNEGSKA (reference sequence). The CDR3 nucleotides are TGCAGTGCCATCCAAGGGGTAGCGGGAGGGTTCGAGCAGTACTTC. Protein sequence: CSAIQGVAGGFEQYF.

A few counts support this clonotype. The chain employs TRBV19 and TRBJ2-1; maybe TRBD2 (6 bases). This CDR3 region has 18 residues. The V end was cut by 0 bases, the J end by 0 bases, with 15 bases between. The germline V gene encodes CDR1 LNHDA and CDR2 SQIVND (reference sequence). The CDR3 sequence: CASSIEALAVASYNEQFF. The DNA of the CDR3 is TGTGCCAGTAGTATAGAGGCACTAGCAGTAGCCTCCTACAATGAGCAGTTCTTC.

The V call is TRBV6-5, the J call TRBJ1-5; D may be TRBD1 (5 bases). This CDR3 is 13 amino acids long. V lost 2 bases and J 6 bases, leaving 8 bases between the germline ends. Looked up from germline, CDR1 is MNHEY and CDR2 is SVGAGI. This chain's CDR3 is CASSYGGSQPQHF. The CDR3, as DNA: TGTGCCAGCAGTTACGGGGGGAGTCAGCCCCAGCATTTT.